These 25 T cell receptor beta chains were sequenced from one sample in a study of cytomegalovirus exposure and HLA in healthy donors. Profiling relied on immunoSEQ multiplex PCR, and the TCRdb table lists in-frame clones only, not all of them. The sample lists around 54,000 clones, roughly 89% occurring once. The sample was PBMCs. These receptor sequences come from a woman aged 18 to 35 in good health and CMV-seropositive.

The count of this clone is one. The chain couples TRBV7-3 to TRBJ2-2, with 10 bases matching TRBD2. The V gene's germline CDR1 is SGHTA and CDR2 FQGTGA. V trimming: 4 bases; J trimming: 0 bases; junction bases outside the gene matches: 5. There are 17 residues in the CDR3. The CDR3 DNA is TGTGCCAGCAGCTCCCTAGCGGGAGCTGCGAACACCGGGGAGCTGTTTTTT. Its translation is CASSSLAGAANTGELFF.

This clone appeared a few times. The genes are TRBV7-2 and TRBJ1-2; 8 bases are shared with TRBD1. The CDR3 has 14 residues. Germline-derived CDR1 and CDR2 are SGHTA and FQGNSA. Trimming cost V 4 bases and J 3 bases; bases outside gene matches: 4. In nucleotides, the CDR3 is TGTGCCAGCAGCTCCTCGACAGGGGACTATGGCTACACCTTC. Protein product: CASSSSTGDYGYTF.

The chain joins TRBV2 to TRBJ2-7, with 9 positions matching TRBD1. Losses at the gene ends were 6 bases for V and 0 bases for J; bases not matched to a gene: 9. Per the germline V gene, CDR1 is SNHLY and CDR2 is FYNNEI. The CDR3 has 16 amino acids. The CDR3 nucleotides read TGTGCCAGCAGAGACCCGGGACAGGGAAGCTCCTACGAGCAGTACTTC. Translated, it gives CASRDPGQGSSYEQYF.

The V call is TRBV11-2, the J call TRBJ1-4; weak D call: TRBD1 (6 bases). This CDR3 region has 16 residues. The germline V gene has CDR1 SGHAT and CDR2 FQNNGV. Trimming cost V 4 bases and J 1 base, with 13 bases left between them. The CDR3 coding sequence is TGTGCCAGCAGCTCAGCCACAGGGAGAACTAATGAAAAACTGTTTTTT. Protein product: CASSSATGRTNEKLFF.

The chain uses TRBV11-2 and TRBJ2-5; the D gene is possibly TRBD1 (6 bases). This CDR3 is built from 15 residues. V was clipped by 1 base and J by 4 bases, with 13 bases between them. Germline V CDR1 and CDR2: SGHAT, FQNNGV. CDR3 protein: CASSLVLGGSETQYF. The CDR3 DNA reads TGTGCCAGCAGCTTAGTTTTAGGGGGATCAGAGACCCAGTACTTC.

V and J are TRBV4-2 and TRBJ2-3, with D tentatively TRBD2 (6 bases). There are 15 residues in the CDR3. Trimming removed 0 bases at V and 3 bases at J, with 10 bases between. Germline loops: CDR1 LGHNA, CDR2 YNFKEQ. CDR3 sequence: CASSQDRRGTDTQYF. The DNA for the CDR3 is TGTGCCAGCAGCCAAGATAGGAGGGGTACAGATACGCAGTATTTT.

There are a few counts of this clone. J is TRBJ1-2 and V is TRBV21-1. TRBV21-1 is a recognized pseudogene. The CDR3 extends over 12 amino acids. CDR3 in amino acids: CASSKGWTIYTF. Here the CDR3 DNA reads TGTGCCAGCAGCAAAGGGTGGACTATCTACACCTTC.

The V and J genes are TRBV19 and TRBJ1-5; 7 nucleotides match TRBD1. This CDR3 region has 15 residues. The germline V gene has CDR1 LNHDA and CDR2 SQIVND (reference sequence). Trimming removed 2 bases from V and 7 bases from J; junction bases left unmatched: 8. The CDR3 sequence: CASSISRQGGQPQHF. CDR3 in DNA: TGTGCCAGTAGTATAAGCCGACAGGGAGGACAGCCCCAGCATTTT. Supplemented by reference TRBV19 and TRBJ1-5, the full variable domain reads DGGITQSPKYLFRKEGQNVTLSCEQNLNHDAMYWYRQDPGQGLRLIYYSQIVNDFQKGDIAEGYSVSREKKESFPLTVTSAQKNPTAFYLCASSISRQGGQPQHFGDGTRLSIL.

As regards this clone: This CDR3 is also generated by other DNA sequences in the sample. This rearrangement joins TRBV19 to TRBJ1-1, with D maybe TRBD1 (5 bases). Germline CDR1 and CDR2: LNHDA and SQIVND (reference sequence). The CDR3 has 14 residues. Trimming cost V 5 bases and J 3 bases, with 13 bases left between them. CDR3 residues: CASSVGRGDTEAFF. CDR3 sequence (DNA): TGTGCCAGTAGTGTTGGACGGGGGGACACTGAAGCTTTCTTT.

The chain employs TRBV5-1 and TRBJ1-4, with 10 bases identical to TRBD1. Germline V lookup: CDR1 SGHRS, CDR2 YFSETQ. The V and J ends lost 4 bases and 7 bases, in that order; junction bases with no gene match: 7. The CDR3 is 15 amino acids. CDR3 loop: CASSGGTGVREKLFF. CDR3 in DNA: TGCGCCAGCAGCGGGGGGACAGGGGTGCGTGAAAAACTGTTTTTT. Full variable domain (remainder filled in from reference TRBV5-1 and TRBJ1-4): KAGVTQTPRYLIKTRGQQVTLSCSPISGHRSVSWYQQTPGQGLQFLFEYFSETQRNKGNFPGRFSGRQFSNSRSEMNVSTLELGDSALYLCASSGGTGVREKLFFGSGTQLSVL.

The chain has TRBV19 and TRBJ1-2, with 7 bases matching TRBD1. CDR1 LNHDA and CDR2 SQIVND come from the germline V gene (reference sequence). The CDR3 spans 17 residues. V shed 6 bases and J 2 bases; nucleotides not matched to a gene: 15. The CDR3 loop is CASSPRLGQKLNYGYTF. CDR3 nucleotides: TGTGCCAGTAGCCCCCGGTTGGGACAGAAACTCAACTATGGCTACACCTTC.

The rearrangement links TRBV7-3 to TRBJ2-1, with D possibly matching TRBD2 (5 bases). From germline, CDR1 is SGHTA and CDR2 FQGTGA. This CDR3 region has 14 residues. With 5 bases removed from V and 9 bases from J, the gap between germline ends came to 17 bases. CDR3 sequence (DNA): TGTGCCAGCAGCCCACACCCGGGGTTGAGTGAGCAGTTCTTC. Translation gives CASSPHPGLSEQFF.

V usage is TRBV7-9 and J usage is TRBJ1-5; D is ambiguous. The CDR3 is made up of 14 amino acids. Germline CDR1 SEHNR, CDR2 FQNEAQ (reference sequence). V lost 1 base, J lost 7 bases, and 11 bases lay in between. The CDR3 loop is CASSLGGLEQPQHF. The CDR3, as DNA: TGTGCCAGCAGCTTAGGAGGGCTCGAACAGCCCCAGCATTTT. Using reference TRBV7-9 and TRBJ1-5 for the parts outside the CDR3, the full variable domain is DTGVSQNPRHKITKRGQNVTFRCDPISEHNRLYWYRQTLGQGPEFLTYFQNEAQLEKSRLLSDRFSAERPKGSFSTLEIQRTEQGDSAMYLCASSLGGLEQPQHFGDGTRLSIL.

This chain joins TRBV28 and TRBJ2-7; 7 bases align to TRBD1. The V segment lost 6 bases and the J segment 7 bases; nucleotides outside the gene matches: 6. Germline V gene sequence: CDR1 MDHEN, CDR2 SYDVKM. The CDR3 loop spans 12 amino acids. As DNA, the CDR3 is TGTGCCAGCAGCAGCACAGGGGATGAGCAGTACTTC. Translated: CASSSTGDEQYF.

The gene calls are TRBV9 and TRBJ1-3, with D hard to call. Germline loops: CDR1 SGDLS, CDR2 YYNGEE. CDR3 length: 15 residues. V lost 4 bases and J lost 0, with 11 bases in between. In nucleotides, the CDR3 is TGTGCCAGCAGCTCTCACCTAAGCTCTGGAAACACCATATATTTT. This translates into CASSSHLSSGNTIYF.

This rearrangement joins TRBV19 to TRBJ1-2, with D maybe TRBD1 (6 bases). V lost 5 bases and J 4 bases, leaving 17 bases between the germline ends. The germline CDR1 and CDR2 sequences are LNHDA and SQIVND (reference sequence). CDR3 size: 15 residues. The CDR3 loop reads CASSSHQGRGYGYTF. The CDR3 DNA is TGTGCCAGTAGTTCACACCAGGGGCGAGGCTATGGCTACACCTTC.

The genes are TRBV5-6 and TRBJ1-2, with TRBD1 matching 8 bases. Germline V gene lookup returns CDR1 SGHDT and CDR2 YYEEEE. V shed 4 bases and J 4 bases; nucleotides not matched to a gene: 12. The CDR3 sequence is 16 residues long. The DNA of the CDR3 is TGTGCCAGCAGCCCCCCGGACAGGGTACCTCTCTATGGCTACACCTTC. Its protein is CASSPPDRVPLYGYTF.

The chain couples TRBV9 to TRBJ2-3, with 14 bases aligning to TRBD2. Germline V gene data show CDR1 as SGDLS and CDR2 as YYNGEE. V lost 2 bases and J lost 3; bases outside the gene matches: 8. The CDR3 contains 18 residues. CDR3 residues: CASSVRRTSGGRTDTQYF. The CDR3 region has the DNA TGTGCCAGCAGCGTTCGGAGGACTAGCGGGGGGCGGACAGATACGCAGTATTTT.

This clone was detected only a few times. The J gene is TRBJ1-2, the V gene TRBV28, with 12 bases identical to TRBD1. The junction had 7 bases not matched to a gene; V was cut back by 7 bases and J by 4 bases. This CDR3 spans 15 amino acids. The V gene's germline CDR1 is MDHEN and CDR2 SYDVKM. In DNA form, the CDR3 reads TGTGCCAGCACGCCGGGACAGGGGGCCCGCTATGGCTACACCTTC. Protein sequence: CASTPGQGARYGYTF.

The V gene is TRBV28, the J gene TRBJ2-5, with 10 positions matching TRBD2. The trim removed 6 bases at V and 2 bases at J, leaving 12 bases unmatched. The length of the CDR3 is 17 residues. The germline V gene encodes CDR1 MDHEN and CDR2 SYDVKM. CDR3 amino acids: CASSRARLAGGQETQYF. CDR3 coding DNA: TGTGCCAGCAGCCGCGCCCGATTAGCGGGGGGACAAGAGACCCAGTACTTC.

The chain couples TRBV28 to TRBJ2-7, with 9 bases matching TRBD1. V was pared by 9 bases and J by 5 bases, with 17 bases of the junction left unmatched. Germline V lookup: CDR1 MDHEN, CDR2 SYDVKM. The CDR3 runs to 16 residues. This CDR3 reads CASEVSGGQGFHEQYF. The CDR3 DNA sequence: TGTGCCAGTGAAGTCTCCGGTGGACAGGGGTTCCACGAGCAGTACTTC.

The rearrangement uses TRBV5-1 and TRBJ2-3; D might be TRBD1 (7 bases). The CDR3 spans 16 residues. Germline V gene data show CDR1 as SGHRS and CDR2 as YFSETQ. Deletions cut 0 bases from V and 3 bases from J, with 14 bases between. The CDR3 is CASSLAGDSKTDTQYF. CDR3 sequence (DNA): TGCGCCAGCAGCTTGGCGGGGGACAGCAAGACAGATACGCAGTATTTT.

The chain carries TRBV28 and TRBJ1-2, with 8 bases fitting TRBD1. The germline V gene has CDR1 MDHEN and CDR2 SYDVKM. CDR3 length: 14 residues. V gave up 5 bases and J gave up 4 bases; unmatched junction bases: 6. The CDR3 region has the DNA TGTGCCAGCAGTCAAAGAGGGACAGGCTATGGCTACACCTTC. As protein: CASSQRGTGYGYTF.

The chain combines TRBV28 with TRBJ1-2, with 8 bases identical to TRBD1. CDR3 length: 15 residues. Trimming removed 2 bases from V and 6 bases from J; junction bases left unmatched: 8. CDR1 is MDHEN and CDR2 is SYDVKM in the germline V gene. The DNA for the CDR3 is TGTGCCAGCAGTTTAAGGGCAGGGGGCGGTGATGGCTACACCTTC. Amino acids: CASSLRAGGGDGYTF.

The gene calls are TRBV30 and TRBJ2-3; D call uncertain. The CDR3 consists of 12 residues. CDR1 is GTSNPN and CDR2 is SVGIG in the germline V gene (reference sequence). V was trimmed by 4 bases and J by 5 bases, leaving 10 bases between them. The CDR3 sequence is CAWTGYRDTQYF. The CDR3 DNA follows: TGTGCCTGGACCGGGTATAGAGATACGCAGTATTTT.